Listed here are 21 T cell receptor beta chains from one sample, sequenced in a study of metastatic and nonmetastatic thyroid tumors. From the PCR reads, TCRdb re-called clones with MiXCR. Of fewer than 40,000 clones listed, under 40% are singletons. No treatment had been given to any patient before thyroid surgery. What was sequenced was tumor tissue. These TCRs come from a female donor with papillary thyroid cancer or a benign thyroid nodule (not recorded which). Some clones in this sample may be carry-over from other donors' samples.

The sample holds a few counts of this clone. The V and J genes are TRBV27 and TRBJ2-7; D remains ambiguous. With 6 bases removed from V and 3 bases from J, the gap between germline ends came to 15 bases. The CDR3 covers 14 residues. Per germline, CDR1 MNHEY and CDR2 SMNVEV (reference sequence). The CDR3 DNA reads TGTGCCAGCAGCACAGCAGCGTCTCTCTACGAGCAGTACTTC. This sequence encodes CASSTAASLYEQYF.

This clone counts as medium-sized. CDR3 in DNA: TGTGCCAGCATGACAGGGCTGGGATTAGATACGCAGTATTTT. It encodes CASMTGLGLDTQYF. The chain joins TRBV7-9 to TRBJ2-3; 7 bases match TRBD1. The V gene end was trimmed by 7 bases and the J gene end by 5 bases; junction bases not matched to a gene: 9. Germline V gene data show CDR1 as SEHNR and CDR2 as FQNEAQ (reference sequence). This CDR3 has 14 amino acids.

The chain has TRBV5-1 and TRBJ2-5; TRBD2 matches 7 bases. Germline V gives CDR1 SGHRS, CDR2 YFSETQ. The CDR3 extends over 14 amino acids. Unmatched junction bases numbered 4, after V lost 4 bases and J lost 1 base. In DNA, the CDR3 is TGCGCCAGCAGCCCGTCTAGCGGCCAAGAGACCCAGTACTTC. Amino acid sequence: CASSPSSGQETQYF.

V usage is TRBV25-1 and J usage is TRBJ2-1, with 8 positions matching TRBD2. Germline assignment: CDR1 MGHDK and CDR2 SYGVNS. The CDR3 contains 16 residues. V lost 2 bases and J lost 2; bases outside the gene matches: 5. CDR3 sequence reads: CASSEPGTRTYNEQFF. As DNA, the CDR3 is TGTGCCAGCAGTGAACCCGGGACTAGGACCTACAATGAGCAGTTCTTC. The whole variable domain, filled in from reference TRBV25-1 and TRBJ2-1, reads EADIYQTPRYLVIGTGKKITLECSQTMGHDKMYWYQQDPGMELHLIHYSYGVNSTEKGDLSSESTVSRIRTEHFPLTLESARPSHTSQYLCASSEPGTRTYNEQFFGPGTRLTVL.

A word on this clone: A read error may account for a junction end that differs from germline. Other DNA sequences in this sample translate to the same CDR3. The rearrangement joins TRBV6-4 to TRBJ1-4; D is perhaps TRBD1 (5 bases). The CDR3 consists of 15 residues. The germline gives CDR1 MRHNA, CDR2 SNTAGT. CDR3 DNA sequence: TGTGCTAGCAGTGACTCGGGGCCAACTAATGAAAAACTGTTTTTT. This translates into CASSDSGPTNEKLFF.

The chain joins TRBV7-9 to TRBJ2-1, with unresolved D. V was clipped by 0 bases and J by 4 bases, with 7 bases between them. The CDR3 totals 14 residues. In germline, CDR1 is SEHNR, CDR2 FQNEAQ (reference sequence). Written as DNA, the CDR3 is TGTGCCAGCAGCTTAGCTGCAGTATACAATGAGCAGTTCTTC. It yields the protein CASSLAAVYNEQFF.

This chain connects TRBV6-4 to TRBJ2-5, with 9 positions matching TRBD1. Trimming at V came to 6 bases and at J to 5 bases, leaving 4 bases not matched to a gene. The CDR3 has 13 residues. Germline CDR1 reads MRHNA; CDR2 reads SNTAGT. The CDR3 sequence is CASSADRGETQYF. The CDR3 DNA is TGTGCCAGCAGCGCGGACAGGGGTGAGACCCAGTACTTC.

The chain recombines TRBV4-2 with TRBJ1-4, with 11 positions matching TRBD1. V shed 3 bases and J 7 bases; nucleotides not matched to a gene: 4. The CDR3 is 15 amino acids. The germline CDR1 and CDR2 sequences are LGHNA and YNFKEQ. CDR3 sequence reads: CASSQGTGGLEKLFF. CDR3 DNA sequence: TGTGCCAGCAGCCAGGGGACAGGGGGACTTGAAAAACTGTTTTTT.

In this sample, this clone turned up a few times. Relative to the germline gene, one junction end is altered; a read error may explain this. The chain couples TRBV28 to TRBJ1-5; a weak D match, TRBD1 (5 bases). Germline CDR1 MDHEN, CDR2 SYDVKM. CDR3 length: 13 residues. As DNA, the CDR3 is TGTGCCAGCAGTTTATACAGGAATCTGCCCCAGCATTTT. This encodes CASSLYRNLPQHF. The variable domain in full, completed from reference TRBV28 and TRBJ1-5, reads DVKVTQSSRYLVKRTGEKVFLECVQDMDHENMFWYRQDPGLGLRLIYFSYDVKMKEKGDIPEGYSVSREKKERFSLILESASTNQTSMYLCASSLYRNLPQHFGDGTRLSIL.

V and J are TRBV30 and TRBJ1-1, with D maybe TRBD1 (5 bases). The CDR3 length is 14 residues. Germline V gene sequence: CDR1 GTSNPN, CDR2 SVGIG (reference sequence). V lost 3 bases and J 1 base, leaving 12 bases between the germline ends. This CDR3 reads CAWRVGHANTEAFF. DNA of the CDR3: TGTGCCTGGAGGGTCGGACACGCGAACACTGAAGCTTTCTTT.

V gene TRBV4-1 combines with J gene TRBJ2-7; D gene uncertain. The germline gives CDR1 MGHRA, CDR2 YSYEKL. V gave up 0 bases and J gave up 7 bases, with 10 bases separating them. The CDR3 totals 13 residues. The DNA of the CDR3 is TGCGCCAGCAGCCAAGAAGGGATCTGGGAGCAGTACTTC. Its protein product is CASSQEGIWEQYF.

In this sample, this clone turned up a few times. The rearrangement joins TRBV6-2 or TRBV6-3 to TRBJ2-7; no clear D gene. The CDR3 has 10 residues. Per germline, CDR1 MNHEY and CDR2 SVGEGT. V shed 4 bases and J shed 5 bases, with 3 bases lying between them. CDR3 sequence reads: CASSSHEQYF. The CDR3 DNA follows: TGTGCCAGCAGTTCCCACGAGCAGTACTTC.

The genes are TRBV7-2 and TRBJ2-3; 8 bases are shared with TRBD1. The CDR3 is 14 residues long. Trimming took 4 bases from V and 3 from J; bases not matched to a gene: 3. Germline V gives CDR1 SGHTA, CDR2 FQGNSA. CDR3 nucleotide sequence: TGTGCCAGCAGCTACGGACAGGGAACAGATACGCAGTATTTT. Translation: CASSYGQGTDTQYF.

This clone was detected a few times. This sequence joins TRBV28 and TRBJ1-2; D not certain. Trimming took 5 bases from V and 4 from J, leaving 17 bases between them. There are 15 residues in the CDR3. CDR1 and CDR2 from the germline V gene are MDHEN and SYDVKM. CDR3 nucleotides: TGTGCCAGCAGTCCAGCCCAACGGTTGGGCTATGGCTACACCTTC. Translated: CASSPAQRLGYGYTF.

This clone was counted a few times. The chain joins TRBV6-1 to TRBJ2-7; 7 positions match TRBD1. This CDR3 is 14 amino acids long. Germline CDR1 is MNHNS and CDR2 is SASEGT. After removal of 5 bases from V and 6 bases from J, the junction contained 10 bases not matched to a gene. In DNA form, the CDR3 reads TGTGCCAGCAGTCGACCCGCAGGGGGTGGCGAGCAGTACTTC. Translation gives CASSRPAGGGEQYF.

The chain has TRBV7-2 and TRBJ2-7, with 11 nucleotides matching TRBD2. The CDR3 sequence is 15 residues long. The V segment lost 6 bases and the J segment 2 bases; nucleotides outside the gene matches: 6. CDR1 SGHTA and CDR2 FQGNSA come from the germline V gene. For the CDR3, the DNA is TGTGCCAGCAGACCTAGCGGGGGGCATACCTACGAGCAGTACTTC. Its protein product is CASRPSGGHTYEQYF.

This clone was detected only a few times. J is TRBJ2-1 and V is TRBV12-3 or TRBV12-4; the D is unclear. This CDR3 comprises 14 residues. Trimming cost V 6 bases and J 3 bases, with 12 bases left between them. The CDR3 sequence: CASSPWGSYNEQFF. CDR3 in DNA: TGTGCCAGCAGCCCATGGGGAAGCTACAATGAGCAGTTCTTC.

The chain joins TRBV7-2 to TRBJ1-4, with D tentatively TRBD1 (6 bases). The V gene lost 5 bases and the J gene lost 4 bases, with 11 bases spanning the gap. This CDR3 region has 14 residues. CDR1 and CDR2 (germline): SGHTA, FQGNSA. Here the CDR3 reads CASSHGQFNEKLFF. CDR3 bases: TGTGCCAGCAGCCACGGACAGTTTAATGAAAAACTGTTTTTT.

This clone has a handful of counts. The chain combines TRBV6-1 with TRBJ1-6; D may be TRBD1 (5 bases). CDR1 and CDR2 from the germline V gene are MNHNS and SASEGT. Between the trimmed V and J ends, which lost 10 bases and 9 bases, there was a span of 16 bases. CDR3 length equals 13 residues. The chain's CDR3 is CATGQGASSPLHF. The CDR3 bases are TGTGCCACCGGGCAGGGAGCATCTTCACCCCTCCACTTT.

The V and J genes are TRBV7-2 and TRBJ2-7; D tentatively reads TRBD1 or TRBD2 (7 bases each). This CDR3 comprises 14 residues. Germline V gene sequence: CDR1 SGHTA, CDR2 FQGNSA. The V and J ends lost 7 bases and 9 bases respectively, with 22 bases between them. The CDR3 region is CASTQGGLIRGQYF. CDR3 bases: TGTGCCAGCACTCAGGGGGGACTAATAAGAGGGCAGTACTTC.

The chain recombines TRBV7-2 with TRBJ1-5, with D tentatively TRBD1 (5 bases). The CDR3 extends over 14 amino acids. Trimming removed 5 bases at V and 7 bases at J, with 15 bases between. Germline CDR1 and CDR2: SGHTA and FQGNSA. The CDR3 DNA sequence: TGTGCCAGCAGCGAAAGCCAGGGATGGCAGCCCCAGCATTTT. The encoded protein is CASSESQGWQPQHF.